The rows below give T cell receptor beta chains drawn from one sample of a study of regulatory T cells in long-lasting Graves disease. TCRdb itself ran the multiplex PCR reads through MiXCR, one entry per CDR3 protein. The sample lists about 460,000 distinct CDR3 sequences, approximately 14% occurring once. These data also formed part of another study, on T cells in Graves' hyperthyroidism and ophthalmopathy.

This specimen consisted of peripheral blood mononuclear cells (PBMCs), obtained at new diagnosis, from a patient treated with antithyroid drugs. These receptors originate from a woman in her forties or fifties with Graves disease. The CDR3 runs from the conserved cysteine through the conserved F or W. Fields, in order: V gene, J gene, clone size, D gene, CDR3 DNA, CDR3 protein. A D gene is named only where the DNA matches it firmly. Size is stated for part of the rows, as once, few or many counts, or as a class when the clone is expanded.

>TRBV6-2/TRBV6-3|TRBJ2-5|-|TRBD2
TGTGCCAGCAGTTACGGGACTAGTTGGGAGACCCAGTACTTC
CASSYGTSWETQYF
>TRBV2|TRBJ1-1|many|TRBD1
TGTGCCAGCAGCGGACAGGGGAACACTGAAGCTTTCTTT
CASSGQGNTEAFF
>TRBV6-1|TRBJ2-7|few|-
TGTGCCAGCAGTCCGCGGGAAGCGTGGGAAGAGCAGTACTTC
CASSPREAWEEQYF
>TRBV27|TRBJ1-5|many|-
TGTGCCAGCAGTTTATCGTCAGGGGGCAATCAGCCCCAGCATTTT
CASSLSSGGNQPQHF
>TRBV28|TRBJ2-2|few|TRBD1
TGTGCCAGCAGTTTTCGGTGGACAGGGACGAACACCGAGGAGCTGTTTTTT
CASSFRWTGTNTEELFF
>TRBV28|TRBJ1-6|many|TRBD1
TGTGCCAGCAGTTCTCCCCGAAACAGGGGGAATTCACCCCTCCACTTT
CASSSPRNRGNSPLHF
>TRBV4-2|TRBJ2-1|few|TRBD2
TGTGCCAGCAGCCAAGAGGAGGGACTAGCGGGCGAATGGGCCTACAATGAGCAGTTCTTC
CASSQEEGLAGEWAYNEQFF
>TRBV12-3/TRBV12-4|TRBJ2-2|many|TRBD1
TGTGCCAGCAGTTTGGCGGGACAGGGAGCCGGGGAGCTGTTTTTT
CASSLAGQGAGELFF
>TRBV30|TRBJ2-7|few|-
TGTGCCTGGTCGAGGGCAGGGAGGAGGTACGAGCAGTACTTC
CAWSRAGRRYEQYF
>TRBV6-5|TRBJ1-5|many|TRBD1
TGTGCCAGCAGTTACTCGCGGACAGGTAGCAATCAGCCCCAGCATTTT
CASSYSRTGSNQPQHF
>TRBV5-4|TRBJ2-1|many|-
TGTGCCAGCAGCTCTTCCAGCTCCTACAATGAGCAGTTCTTC
CASSSSSSYNEQFF
>TRBV30|TRBJ2-3|-|-
TGTGCCTGGAGTGTATGGGGGGCGGATACGCAGTATTTT
CAWSVWGADTQYF
>TRBV18|TRBJ2-3|many|TRBD1
TGTGCCAGCTCACCACCCGGGACAGTGCGGGTTACGCAGTATTTT
CASSPPGTVRVTQYF
>TRBV12-3/TRBV12-4|TRBJ2-1|many|TRBD2
TGTGCCAGCGCCTACGGGAGGCCCTCCTACAATGAGCAGTTCTTC
CASAYGRPSYNEQFF
>TRBV13|TRBJ1-5|-|TRBD1
TGTGCCAGCAGCCTGAAGACAGGGGGGGGACCCCAGCATTTT
CASSLKTGGGPQHF
>TRBV29-1|TRBJ2-1|-|TRBD2
TGCAGCCGGGGTGAGGGAGGGGAGCAGTTCTTC
CSRGEGGEQFF
>TRBV24-1|TRBJ2-7|-|-
TGTGCCACCAGTGATAGACAGTTCTACGAGCAGTACTTC
CATSDRQFYEQYF
>TRBV7-9|TRBJ2-5|many|TRBD1
TGTGCCAGCAGCTTCCGAAAGGACAGGGGGAGACAAGAGACCCAGTACTTC
CASSFRKDRGRQETQYF
>TRBV28|TRBJ2-7|many|-
TGTGCCAGCAGTTCCCCCGAACAGGGCCCCTACGAGCAGTACTTC
CASSSPEQGPYEQYF
>TRBV6-1|TRBJ1-2|-|-
TGTGCCAGCAGGCGATTCATGTCCCAGGGTGAGGGCTACACCTTC
CASRRFMSQGEGYTF
>TRBV7-9|TRBJ2-1|many|-
TGTGCCAGCAGCTTAGGTCAGGGATCCAATGAGCAGTTCTTC
CASSLGQGSNEQFF
>TRBV28|TRBJ1-2|many|-
TGTGCCAGCAGTTTTAATCAGGGTTTAGGCTACACCTTC
CASSFNQGLGYTF
>TRBV2|TRBJ2-3|many|TRBD2
TGTGCCAGCACGCGAAGCGGGGGTTACACAGATACGCAGTATTTT
CASTRSGGYTDTQYF
>TRBV30|TRBJ2-3|few|TRBD2
TGTGCCTGGAGTGTAGCCCGGACTAGCGGCACAGATACGCAGTATTTT
CAWSVARTSGTDTQYF
>TRBV20-1|TRBJ1-5|many|-
TGCAGTGCTAGAGATTTCCAGGGGACGGATCAGCCCCAGCATTTT
CSARDFQGTDQPQHF
>TRBV4-1|TRBJ2-1|few|TRBD2
TGCGCCAGCAGCCACAACCCGCGGGAGGCGGGCTACAATGAGCAGTTCTTC
CASSHNPREAGYNEQFF
>TRBV3-1|TRBJ1-1|many|-
TGTGCCAGCAGCCGGTTGGAGGGGAGCACTGAAGCTTTCTTT
CASSRLEGSTEAFF
>TRBV7-3|TRBJ2-5|many|TRBD1
TGTGCCAGCAGCTTAATGGGGAACAGGGGCGAGACCCAGTACTTC
CASSLMGNRGETQYF
>TRBV27|TRBJ1-2|-|TRBD1
TGTGCCAGCAGTTTCTCGACAGGGTTTTTGGATGGCCACACCTTC
CASSFSTGFLDGHTF
>TRBV10-3|TRBJ1-5|-|-
TGTGCCATCAGTGCCGGGGGTGCGAGCAATCAGCCCCAGCATTTT
CAISAGGASNQPQHF
>TRBV5-1|TRBJ1-1|many|-
TGCGCCAGCAGCTTGGCCTGGGGGGAGAACACTGAAGCTTTCTTT
CASSLAWGENTEAFF
>TRBV12-5|TRBJ1-2|once|-
TGTGCTAGTGGTTTGGTTCCGGGCGTGAGCGGCTACACCTTC
CASGLVPGVSGYTF
>TRBV11-2|TRBJ2-7|-|-
TGTGCCAGCAGCTTAGTAAACCCCCCTCCCCTCATAGACGCTGGCCACGAGCAGTACTTC
CASSLVNPPPLIDAGHEQYF